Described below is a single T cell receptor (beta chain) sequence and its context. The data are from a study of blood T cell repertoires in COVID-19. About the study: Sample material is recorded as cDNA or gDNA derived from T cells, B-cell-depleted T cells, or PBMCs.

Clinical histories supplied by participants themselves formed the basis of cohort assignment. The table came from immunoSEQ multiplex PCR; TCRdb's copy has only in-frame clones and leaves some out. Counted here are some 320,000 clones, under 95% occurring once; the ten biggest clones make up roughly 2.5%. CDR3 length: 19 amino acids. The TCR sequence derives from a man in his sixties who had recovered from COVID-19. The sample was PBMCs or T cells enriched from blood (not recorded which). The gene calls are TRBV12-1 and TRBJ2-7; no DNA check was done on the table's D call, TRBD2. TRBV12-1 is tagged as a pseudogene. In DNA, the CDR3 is TGTGCCAGCAGCGGTCCCCCCGGTCTAGCGGAAGGGAGCTCCTACGAGCAGTACTTC. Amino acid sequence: CASSGPPGLAEGSSYEQYF.